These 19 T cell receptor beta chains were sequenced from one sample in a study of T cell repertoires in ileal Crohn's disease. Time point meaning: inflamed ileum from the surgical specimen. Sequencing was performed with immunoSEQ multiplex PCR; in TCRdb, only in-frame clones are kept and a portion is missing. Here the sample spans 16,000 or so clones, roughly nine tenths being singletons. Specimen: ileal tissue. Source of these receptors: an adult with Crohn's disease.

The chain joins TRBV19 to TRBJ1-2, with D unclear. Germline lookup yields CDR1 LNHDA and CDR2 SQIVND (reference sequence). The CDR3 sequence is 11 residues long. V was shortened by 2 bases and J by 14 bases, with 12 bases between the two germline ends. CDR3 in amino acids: CASSILGFATF. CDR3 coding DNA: TGTGCCAGTAGTATACTTGGGTTCGCGACCTTC.

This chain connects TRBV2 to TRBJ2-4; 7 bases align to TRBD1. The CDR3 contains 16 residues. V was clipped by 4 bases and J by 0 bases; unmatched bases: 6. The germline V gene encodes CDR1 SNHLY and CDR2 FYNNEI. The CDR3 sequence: CASSVGQALAKNIQYF. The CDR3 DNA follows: TGTGCCAGCAGTGTCGGACAGGCCCTAGCCAAAAACATTCAGTACTTC.

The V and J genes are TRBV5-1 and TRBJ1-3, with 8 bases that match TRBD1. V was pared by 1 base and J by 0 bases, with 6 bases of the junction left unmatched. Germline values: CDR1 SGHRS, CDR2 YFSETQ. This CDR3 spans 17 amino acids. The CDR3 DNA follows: TGCGCCAGCAGCTTGAGCCCAGGGGGCATCTCTGGAAACACCATATATTTT. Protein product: CASSLSPGGISGNTIYF.

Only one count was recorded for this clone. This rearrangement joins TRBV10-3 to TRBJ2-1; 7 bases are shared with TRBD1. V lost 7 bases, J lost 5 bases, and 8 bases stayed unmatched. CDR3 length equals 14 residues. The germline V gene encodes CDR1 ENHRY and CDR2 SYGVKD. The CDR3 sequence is CAIKPGQPDNEQFF. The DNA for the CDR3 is TGTGCCATCAAACCGGGACAGCCGGACAATGAGCAGTTCTTC.

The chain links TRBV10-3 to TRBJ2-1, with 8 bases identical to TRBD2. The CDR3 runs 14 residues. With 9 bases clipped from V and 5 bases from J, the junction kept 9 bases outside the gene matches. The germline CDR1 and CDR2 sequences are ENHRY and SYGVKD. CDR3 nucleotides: TGTGCCATAGAAAGCGGGGGCCCCGACAATGAGCAGTTCTTC. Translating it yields CAIESGGPDNEQFF.

The CDR3 DNA is TGTGCCAGCAGTTCCCGGACTAGCGTGGGGTTGGGCGAGCAGTTCTTC. It is translated as CASSSRTSVGLGEQFF. The rearrangement uses TRBV5-4 and TRBJ2-1; TRBD2 matches at 9 bases. The V gene end was trimmed by 5 bases and the J gene end by 10 bases; junction bases not matched to a gene: 16. Germline lookup yields CDR1 SGHNT and CDR2 YYREEE (reference sequence). This CDR3 region has 16 residues.

This CDR3 is CASSRDGKNIQYF. CDR3 sequence (DNA): TGTGCCAGCAGCCGGGACGGAAAAAACATTCAGTACTTC. This chain links TRBV28 with TRBJ2-4; D may be TRBD1 or TRBD2 (5 bases each). The CDR3 is made up of 13 amino acids. Germline-derived CDR1 and CDR2 are MDHEN and SYDVKM. V lost 6 bases and J lost 4, with 10 bases in between.

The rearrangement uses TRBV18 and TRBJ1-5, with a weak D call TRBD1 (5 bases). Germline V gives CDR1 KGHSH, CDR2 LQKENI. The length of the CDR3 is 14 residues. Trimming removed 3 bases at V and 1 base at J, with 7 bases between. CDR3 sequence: CASSPGGSNQPQHF. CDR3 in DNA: TGTGCCAGCTCACCGGGGGGGAGCAATCAGCCCCAGCATTTT.

The CDR3 DNA follows: TGTGCCTGGATGACAGGGCGTCGGACTGAAGCTTTCTTT. Translated: CAWMTGRRTEAFF. The chain employs TRBV30 and TRBJ1-1; TRBD1 agrees at 7 bases. The CDR3 consists of 13 residues. Germline CDR1 GTSNPN, CDR2 SVGIG (reference sequence). Trimming took 4 bases from V and 5 from J; bases not matched to a gene: 7.

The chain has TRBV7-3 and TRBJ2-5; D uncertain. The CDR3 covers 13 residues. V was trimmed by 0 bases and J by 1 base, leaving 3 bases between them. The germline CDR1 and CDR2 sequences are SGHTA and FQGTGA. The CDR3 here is CASSLTFQETQYF. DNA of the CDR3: TGTGCCAGCAGCTTAACGTTCCAAGAGACCCAGTACTTC.

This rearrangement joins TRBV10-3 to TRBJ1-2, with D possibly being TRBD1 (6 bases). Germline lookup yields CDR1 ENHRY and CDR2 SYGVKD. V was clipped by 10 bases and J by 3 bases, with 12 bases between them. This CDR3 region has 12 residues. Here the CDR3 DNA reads TGTGCCACGGACAAGGGGGACTATGGCTACACCTTC. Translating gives CATDKGDYGYTF.

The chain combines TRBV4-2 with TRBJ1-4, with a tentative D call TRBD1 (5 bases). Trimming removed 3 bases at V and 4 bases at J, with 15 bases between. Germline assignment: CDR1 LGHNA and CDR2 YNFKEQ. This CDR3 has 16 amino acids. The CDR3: CASSHSNGALNEKLFF. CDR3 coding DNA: TGTGCCAGCAGCCACTCTAACGGGGCTCTTAATGAAAAACTGTTTTTT.

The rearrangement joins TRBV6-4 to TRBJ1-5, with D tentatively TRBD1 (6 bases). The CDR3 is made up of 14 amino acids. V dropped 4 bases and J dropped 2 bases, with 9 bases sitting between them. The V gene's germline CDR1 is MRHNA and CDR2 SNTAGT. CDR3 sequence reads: CASSVNRGNQPQHF. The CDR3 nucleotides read TGTGCCAGCAGTGTGAACAGGGGCAATCAGCCCCAGCATTTT.

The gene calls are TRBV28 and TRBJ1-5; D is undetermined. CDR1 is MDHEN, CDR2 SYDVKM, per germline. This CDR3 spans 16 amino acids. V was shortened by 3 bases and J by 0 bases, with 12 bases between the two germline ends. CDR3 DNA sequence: TGTGCCAGCAGTTTTTCATCGGCATTTAGCAATCAGCCCCAGCATTTT. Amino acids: CASSFSSAFSNQPQHF.

CDR3 sequence reads: CASSLGGTGNTIYF. Here the CDR3 DNA reads TGTGCCAGCAGTTTAGGGGGAACCGGAAACACCATATATTTT. The V gene is TRBV28, the J gene TRBJ1-3, with D tentatively TRBD1 (5 bases). The germline gives CDR1 MDHEN, CDR2 SYDVKM. The CDR3 is 14 amino acids. Between the trimmed V and J ends, which lost 2 bases and 4 bases, there was a span of 9 bases.

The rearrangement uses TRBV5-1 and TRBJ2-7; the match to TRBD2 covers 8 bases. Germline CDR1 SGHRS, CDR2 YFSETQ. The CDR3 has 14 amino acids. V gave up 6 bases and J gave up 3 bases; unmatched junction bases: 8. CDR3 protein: CASTPRSGGYEQYF. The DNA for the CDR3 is TGCGCCAGCACCCCTAGAAGCGGGGGCTACGAGCAGTACTTC.

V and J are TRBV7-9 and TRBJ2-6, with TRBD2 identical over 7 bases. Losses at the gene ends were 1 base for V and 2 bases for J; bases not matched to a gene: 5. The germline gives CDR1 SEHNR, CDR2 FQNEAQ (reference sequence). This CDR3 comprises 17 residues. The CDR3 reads CASSLDAGVAGANVLTF. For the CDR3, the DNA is TGTGCCAGCAGCTTAGATGCGGGGGTGGCTGGGGCCAACGTCCTGACTTTC.

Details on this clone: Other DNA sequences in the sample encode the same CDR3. The CDR3 here is CASSLEGRDTQYF. CDR3 DNA: TGCGCCAGCAGCTTGGAGGGGAGAGATACGCAGTATTTT. This sequence joins TRBV5-1 and TRBJ2-3; D is tentatively TRBD1 or TRBD2 (5 bases each). The CDR3 has 13 residues. Germline lookup yields CDR1 SGHRS and CDR2 YFSETQ. Trimming removed 0 bases at V and 5 bases at J, with 7 bases between.

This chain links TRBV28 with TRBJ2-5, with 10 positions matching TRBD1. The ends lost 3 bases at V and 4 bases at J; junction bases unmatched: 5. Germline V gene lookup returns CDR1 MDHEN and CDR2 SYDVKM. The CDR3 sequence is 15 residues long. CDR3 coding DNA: TGTGCCAGCAGTTTCGGGACAGGGGTGGCAGAGACCCAGTACTTC. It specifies CASSFGTGVAETQYF.